This T cell receptor beta chain was found in a study of blood T cell repertoires in COVID-19. About the research overall: Samples representing acute and convalescent COVID-19 were sourced from the United States, Italy and Spain. T cells, B-cell-depleted T cells, or PBMCs provided the cDNA or gDNA that served as material.

In the original analysis: From reference gene primer amplification, estimates of nucleated cell counts were derived. Profiling relied on immunoSEQ multiplex PCR, and the TCRdb table lists in-frame clones only, not all of them. The V and J calls and clone size were taken over from that table, and D and trimming were inferred from the DNA. The sample has 250,000 or so clones; nearly 90% are singletons. Trimming pared 0 bases from V and 2 bases from J, leaving 15 bases between. The CDR3 is 17 residues long. The germline V gene encodes CDR1 MGHRA and CDR2 YSYEKL. The sequence was obtained from a woman in her thirties or forties who had recovered from COVID-19. The chain links TRBV4-1 to TRBJ2-3; D not resolved. Sequencing was carried out using peripheral blood. The CDR3 coding sequence is TGCGCCAGCAGCCAAGACCCTAACCCCTCTACCACAGATACGCAGTATTTT. Translated, it gives CASSQDPNPSTTDTQYF.